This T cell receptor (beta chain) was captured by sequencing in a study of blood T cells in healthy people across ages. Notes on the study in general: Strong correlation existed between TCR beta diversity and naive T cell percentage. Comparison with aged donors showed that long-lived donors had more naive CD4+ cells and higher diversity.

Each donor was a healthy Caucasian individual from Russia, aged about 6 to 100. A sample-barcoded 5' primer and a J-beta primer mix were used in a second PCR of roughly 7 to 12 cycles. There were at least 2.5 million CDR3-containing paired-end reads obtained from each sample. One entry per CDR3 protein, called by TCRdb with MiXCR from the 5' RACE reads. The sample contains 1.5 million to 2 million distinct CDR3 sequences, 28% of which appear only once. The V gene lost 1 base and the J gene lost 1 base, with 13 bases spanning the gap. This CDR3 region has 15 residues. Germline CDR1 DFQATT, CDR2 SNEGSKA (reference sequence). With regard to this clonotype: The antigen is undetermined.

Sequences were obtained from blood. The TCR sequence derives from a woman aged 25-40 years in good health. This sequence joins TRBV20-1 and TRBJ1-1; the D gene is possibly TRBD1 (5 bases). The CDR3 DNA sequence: TGCAGTGCTAGAGTAAAAGGGGAAGCGAACACTGAAGCTTTCTTT. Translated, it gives CSARVKGEANTEAFF.